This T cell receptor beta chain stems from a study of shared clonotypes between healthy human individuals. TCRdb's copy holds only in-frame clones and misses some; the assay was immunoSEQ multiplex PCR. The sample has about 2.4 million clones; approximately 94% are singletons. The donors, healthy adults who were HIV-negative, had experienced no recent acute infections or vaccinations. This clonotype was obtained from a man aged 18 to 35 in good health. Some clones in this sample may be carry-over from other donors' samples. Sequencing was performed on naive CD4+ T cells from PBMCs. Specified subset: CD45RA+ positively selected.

The CDR3 nucleotides are TGTGCCAGCAGTGCTTCGCGACAGGATAATTCACCCCTCCACTTT. This encodes CASSASRQDNSPLHF. The chain joins TRBV6-1 to TRBJ1-6; TRBD1 might be the D (6 bases). Germline assignment: CDR1 MNHNS and CDR2 SASEGT. The CDR3 loop spans 15 amino acids. V lost 4 bases and J lost 5, with 12 bases in between.